This T cell receptor (beta chain) emerged from a study of cytomegalovirus exposure and HLA in healthy donors. Both 60 Vbeta primers and 13 Jbeta primers went into the PCR. TCRdb's table, derived via immunoSEQ multiplex PCR, lists solely in-frame clones and lacks some. The sample contains more than 70,000 clones, roughly 72% of which appear only once. V lost 3 bases to trimming and J lost 4 bases, with 14 bases between them. There are 15 residues in the CDR3. The germline gives CDR1 SGHVS, CDR2 FQNEAQ. Sequenced material: PBMCs. The clonotype comes from a man aged 25 to 45 in good health and CMV-seropositive. The gene calls are TRBV7-8 and TRBJ2-3, with D perhaps TRBD1 (6 bases). CDR3 protein: CASSFGTLIADTQYF. The CDR3 bases are TGTGCCAGCAGCTTCGGGACATTGATCGCAGATACGCAGTATTTT.